What follows are 8 T cell receptor beta chains derived from one specimen sequenced in a study of technical replicates of blood from several donors. Here immunoSEQ multiplex PCR was the method, and the copy in TCRdb shows in-frame clones only, minus some. The sample shows 54,000 or so clones, roughly 94% of them seen only once. The sequencing sample was made of T cells isolated from PBMCs. The receptors originated from a human donor in good health.

V gene TRBV6-6 combines with J gene TRBJ2-7, with D maybe TRBD1 (5 bases). Between the trimmed V and J ends, which lost 6 bases and 7 bases, there was a span of 16 bases. The CDR3 has 13 amino acids. CDR1 is MNHNY, CDR2 SVGAGI, per germline (reference sequence). This chain's CDR3 is CASRIGHTEEQYF. CDR3 in DNA: TGTGCCAGCAGAATAGGACACACGGAGGAGCAGTACTTC.

The chain combines TRBV12-5 with TRBJ2-5, with D perhaps TRBD1 (5 bases). Germline assignment: CDR1 LGHNT and CDR2 FRNRAP. V gave up 0 bases and J gave up 3 bases, with 23 bases separating them. The CDR3 has 19 amino acids. In DNA form, the CDR3 reads TGTGCTAGTGGTTTGGTACTCTTCGGCCAGGGTCGGTCAAAAGAGACCCAGTACTTC. It translates to CASGLVLFGQGRSKETQYF.

The J gene is TRBJ2-7, the V gene TRBV28, with D hard to call. The V and J ends lost 3 bases and 4 bases respectively, with 13 bases between them. This CDR3 comprises 14 residues. Germline CDR1 and CDR2: MDHEN and SYDVKM. Written as DNA, the CDR3 is TGTGCCAGCAGTTTTTATTCGTTTCCGTACGAGCAGTACTTC. Translated: CASSFYSFPYEQYF.

V is TRBV18 and J is TRBJ2-1; 10 bases map to TRBD2. The CDR3 covers 15 residues. CDR1 and CDR2 (germline): KGHSH, LQKENI. J lost 8 bases, V lost 2 bases, and 6 bases had no gene match. CDR3 sequence (DNA): TGTGCCAGCTCACCAAAACTAGCGGGAACCCATGAGCAGTTCTTC. This codes for CASSPKLAGTHEQFF.

The chain links TRBV28 to TRBJ1-5, with D perhaps matching TRBD1 (6 bases). V dropped 7 bases and J dropped 5 bases, with 9 bases sitting between them. This CDR3 spans 12 amino acids. The germline V gene encodes CDR1 MDHEN and CDR2 SYDVKM. CDR3 loop: CASKDSHQPQHF. In DNA, the CDR3 is TGTGCCAGCAAGGACAGTCATCAGCCCCAGCATTTT.

This sequence joins TRBV5-4 and TRBJ1-2, with TRBD1 as a possible D gene (6 bases). Looked up from germline, CDR1 is SGHNT and CDR2 is YYREEE (reference sequence). V was pared by 3 bases and J by 4 bases, with 19 bases between. The CDR3 has 16 residues. As DNA, the CDR3 is TGTGCCAGCAGCTCCCAGAAGGGGGACGGAGGCTATGGCTACACCTTC. Protein: CASSSQKGDGGYGYTF.

The CDR3 sequence is CASSAGNTEAFF. The CDR3 bases are TGTGCCAGCAGCGCCGGTAACACTGAAGCTTTCTTT. This chain connects TRBV7-9 to TRBJ1-1; D not resolved. The V gene's germline CDR1 is SEHNR and CDR2 FQNEAQ (reference sequence). The CDR3 is 12 residues long. V was trimmed by 5 bases and J by 2 bases, leaving 6 bases between them.

The chain is built from TRBV11-2 and TRBJ2-7; 9 bases are a match to TRBD2. CDR1 SGHAT and CDR2 FQNNGV come from the germline V gene. With 6 bases clipped from V and 6 bases from J, the junction kept 9 bases outside the gene matches. CDR3 length: 14 amino acids. CDR3 loop: CASSPLAGTLEQYF. As DNA, the CDR3 is TGTGCCAGCAGTCCTCTAGCGGGAACGCTCGAGCAGTACTTC.